Shown below are 22 T cell receptor beta chains from a single sample sequenced in a study of cytomegalovirus exposure and HLA in healthy donors. Sequenced by immunoSEQ multiplex PCR; TCRdb stores in-frame clones only, minus some. This table has roughly 300,000 clones, around 90% appearing once. The sequenced material came from PBMCs. The receptor source for this set is a woman in her thirties in good health and CMV-seropositive.

The CDR3 loop is CASRDRGYEQYF. As DNA, the CDR3 is TGTGCCAGCAGGGACAGGGGCTACGAGCAGTACTTC. V gene TRBV2 combines with J gene TRBJ2-7; 9 bases align to TRBD1. The V gene's germline CDR1 is SNHLY and CDR2 FYNNEI. The CDR3 sequence is 12 residues long. V shed 6 bases, J shed 3 bases, and the junction held 0 bases outside the gene matches.

The chain uses TRBV21-1 and TRBJ2-7; the table's D call, TRBD2, was not checked against the DNA. TRBV21-1 is shown as a pseudogene. The CDR3 has 17 amino acids. This chain's CDR3 is CAQPGLAGAWISYEQYF. CDR3 in DNA: TGTGCTCAACCAGGACTAGCGGGAGCTTGGATCTCGTACGAGCAGTACTTC.

The chain employs TRBV18 and TRBJ2-7; D unclear. Germline V gene sequence: CDR1 KGHSH, CDR2 LQKENI. V shed 4 bases and J shed 1 base, with 8 bases lying between them. CDR3 length: 13 residues. The CDR3 here is CASSLGESYEQYF. CDR3 sequence (DNA): TGTGCCAGCTCACTTGGGGAATCCTACGAGCAGTACTTC.

The rearrangement uses TRBV6-5 and TRBJ1-1; D remains unclear. Trimming cost V 7 bases and J 8 bases, with 20 bases left between them. Germline V gene data show CDR1 as MNHEY and CDR2 as SVGAGI. The CDR3 extends over 14 amino acids. The CDR3 loop is CASTKVSQGREAFF. Here the CDR3 DNA reads TGTGCCAGCACCAAGGTCTCCCAAGGGAGGGAAGCTTTCTTT.

This rearrangement joins TRBV6-5 to TRBJ1-2; D not resolved. CDR3 size: 10 residues. Germline V gene sequence: CDR1 MNHEY, CDR2 SVGAGI. Trimming shortened V by 11 bases and J by 4 bases, and 8 bases separated the two germline ends. This CDR3 is CAGWGYGYTF. The CDR3 DNA reads TGTGCCGGGTGGGGCTATGGCTACACCTTC.

This chain connects TRBV7-9 to TRBJ1-5; maybe TRBD1 (5 bases). V dropped 3 bases and J dropped 4 bases, with 10 bases sitting between them. The CDR3 sequence is 14 residues long. CDR1 and CDR2 (germline): SEHNR, FQNEAQ (reference sequence). CDR3 in amino acids: CASSFGTNNQPQHF. CDR3 nucleotide sequence: TGTGCCAGCAGCTTCGGGACTAATAATCAGCCCCAGCATTTT. The variable domain in full, with the rest retrieved from reference TRBV7-9 and TRBJ1-5, is DTGVSQNPRHKITKRGQNVTFRCDPISEHNRLYWYRQTLGQGPEFLTYFQNEAQLEKSRLLSDRFSAERPKGSFSTLEIQRTEQGDSAMYLCASSFGTNNQPQHFGDGTRLSIL.

V is TRBV7-9 and J is TRBJ2-4, with TRBD1 as a possible D gene (5 bases). The CDR3 is 14 residues long. V lost 3 bases and J lost 0, with 6 bases in between. Germline V lookup: CDR1 SEHNR, CDR2 FQNEAQ (reference sequence). CDR3 in amino acids: CASSFQGAKNIQYF. CDR3 sequence (DNA): TGTGCCAGCAGCTTTCAGGGAGCCAAAAACATTCAGTACTTC.

Of note for this clone: At one end the junction does not follow the germline gene, possibly because of a read error. V and J are TRBV5-1 and TRBJ2-1, with D perhaps TRBD1 (5 bases). Germline CDR1 is SGHRS and CDR2 is YFSETQ. The CDR3 is 12 residues long. The CDR3 is CASSFRVSEQLF. Written as DNA, the CDR3 is TGCGCCAGCAGCTTCAGGGTCAGTGAGCAGCTCTTC.

The chain uses TRBV29-1 and TRBJ1-3; D is unclear. CDR1 is SQVTM, CDR2 ANQGSEA, per germline. The CDR3 contains 13 residues. V lost 4 bases to trimming and J lost 3 bases, with 10 bases between them. CDR3 in DNA: TGCAGCGTTGGGCAGGAGGGTGGAAACACCATATATTTT. Protein product: CSVGQEGGNTIYF.

This clone showed up just once. This chain uses TRBV18 with TRBJ1-5; D is uncertain. From germline, CDR1 is KGHSH and CDR2 LQKENI. With 6 bases removed from V and 2 bases from J, the gap between germline ends came to 17 bases. This CDR3 has 16 amino acids. The CDR3 is CASSPLPPAGNQPQHF. In DNA, the CDR3 is TGTGCCAGCTCCCCGCTCCCCCCCGCCGGCAATCAGCCCCAGCATTTT.

The genes are TRBV7-6 and TRBJ1-5, with unresolved D. The CDR3 has 13 amino acids. Germline CDR1 reads SGHVS; CDR2 reads FNYEAQ. Trimming pared 1 base from V and 4 bases from J, leaving 5 bases between. CDR3 sequence: CASSLGKNQPQHF. The CDR3 DNA reads as TGTGCCAGCAGCTTAGGGAAGAATCAGCCCCAGCATTTT.

This clone was counted once. This chain links TRBV7-2 with TRBJ1-1; D call uncertain. This CDR3 comprises 15 residues. Trimming pared 2 bases from V and 0 bases from J, leaving 10 bases between. Germline loops: CDR1 SGHTA, CDR2 FQGNSA. The CDR3 nucleotides read TGTGCCAGCAGCTTAATGGGGAGCATGAACACTGAAGCTTTCTTT. Its translation is CASSLMGSMNTEAFF.

The chain joins TRBV29-1 to TRBJ2-3, with a weak D call TRBD1 (5 bases). The CDR3 runs 15 residues. Trimming cost V 5 bases and J 2 bases, with 17 bases left between them. The germline CDR1 and CDR2 sequences are SQVTM and ANQGSEA. In nucleotides, the CDR3 is TGCAGCGTTTCATATGGGGCCTTAAACACAGATACGCAGTATTTT. It encodes CSVSYGALNTDTQYF.

This chain uses TRBV29-1 with TRBJ2-7, with 12 bases matching TRBD2. J lost 4 bases, V lost 5 bases, and 12 bases had no gene match. Germline V gene data show CDR1 as SQVTM and CDR2 as ANQGSEA. The CDR3 spans 16 residues. CDR3 in amino acids: CSVTGLAGSLPYEQYF. The CDR3 nucleotides read TGCAGCGTTACCGGACTAGCGGGATCGTTACCTTACGAGCAGTACTTC.

A few counts support this clone. The rearrangement uses TRBV9 and TRBJ2-3; D ambiguous. The germline CDR1 and CDR2 sequences are SGDLS and YYNGEE. The CDR3 sequence is 12 residues long. Trimming took off 0 bases at V and 12 bases at J, with 11 bases between the two ends. CDR3 loop: CASSVVQQTQYF. The CDR3 region has the DNA TGTGCCAGCAGCGTAGTACAGCAGACCCAGTATTTT.

This chain links TRBV21-1 with TRBJ2-3; TRBD1, the D gene given by the table, was not confirmed from the DNA. TRBV21-1 is shown as a pseudogene. The CDR3 runs to 17 residues. Here the CDR3 reads CASSKRGQDGGTDTQYF. CDR3 bases: TGTGCCAGCAGCAAAAGAGGACAGGACGGGGGCACAGATACGCAGTATTTT.

The genes are TRBV14 and TRBJ2-1, with 7 bases identical to TRBD2. CDR1 SGHDN and CDR2 FVKESK come from the germline V gene. The length of the CDR3 is 17 residues. V shed 4 bases, J shed 0 bases, and the junction held 9 bases outside the gene matches. In DNA, the CDR3 is TGTGCCAGCAGCCGCAGCGGGAACCGTTTCTCCTACAATGAGCAGTTCTTC. It specifies CASSRSGNRFSYNEQFF.

J is TRBJ2-5 and V is TRBV5-5; D call uncertain. The germline CDR1 and CDR2 sequences are SGHKS and YYEKEE (reference sequence). The CDR3 is made up of 12 amino acids. Trimming took 2 bases from V and 5 from J, leaving 7 bases between them. The CDR3 here is CASSLTRETQYF. The CDR3 coding sequence is TGTGCCAGCAGCTTAACTCGTGAGACCCAGTACTTC.

This chain connects TRBV5-4 to TRBJ2-7; the match to TRBD1 covers 8 bases. This CDR3 region has 13 residues. Germline assignment: CDR1 SGHNT and CDR2 YYREEE (reference sequence). Germline trimming cut 4 bases from V and 2 bases from J; bases unmatched to any gene: 2. The CDR3 loop reads CASSTTGAYEQYF. The CDR3 nucleotides are TGTGCCAGCAGCACGACAGGGGCCTACGAGCAGTACTTC.

CDR3: CSVDPITDTQYF. CDR3 DNA sequence: TGCAGCGTTGACCCGATCACAGATACGCAGTATTTT. The J gene is TRBJ2-3, the V gene TRBV29-1; D remains unclear. V gave up 3 bases and J gave up 2 bases, with 6 bases separating them. Per the germline V gene, CDR1 is SQVTM and CDR2 is ANQGSEA. The CDR3 is 12 amino acids.

The chain is built from TRBV5-4 and TRBJ1-2, with 9 bases fitting TRBD1. Trimming cost V 0 bases and J 8 bases; bases outside gene matches: 5. CDR1 is SGHNT and CDR2 is YYREEE in the germline V gene (reference sequence). The CDR3 length is 14 residues. Here the CDR3 DNA reads TGTGCCAGCAGCTTGGAGTTACAGGGGGCGGGCTACACCTTC. Residues: CASSLELQGAGYTF.

The chain employs TRBV6-5 and TRBJ1-1; unclear D gene. CDR1 and CDR2 from the germline V gene are MNHEY and SVGAGI. CDR3 length: 13 amino acids. Trimming shortened V by 6 bases and J by 2 bases, and 10 bases separated the two germline ends. CDR3: CASSPEGNTEAFF. The DNA for the CDR3 is TGTGCCAGCAGCCCGGAGGGAAACACTGAAGCTTTCTTT.